The 18 T cell receptor beta chains below come from one sample, sequenced in a study of regulatory T cells in long-lasting Graves disease. CDR3 regions were amplified by Arm-PCR using iRepertoire HTBI primers to build TCR beta libraries. Using its own MiXCR run on the multiplex PCR reads, TCRdb lists one record per CDR3 protein. This table holds approximately 400,000 distinct CDR3 sequences, under 15% found once. Time point given: newly diagnosed GD, antithyroid drugs for less than 3 months. Extracted PBMC RNA gave rise to the TCR library. The same specimen was also included in a second study, on T cells in Graves' hyperthyroidism and ophthalmopathy.

Sequencing used peripheral blood mononuclear cells (PBMCs), obtained at new diagnosis, from a patient treated with antithyroid drugs. These receptors were collected from a woman in her twenties or thirties with Graves disease.

As concerns this clonotype: A far bigger clonotype differs at one base, so this is likely a read error. This chain uses TRBV9 with TRBJ2-1, with TRBD2 matching 14 bases. Germline V gene lookup returns CDR1 SGDLS and CDR2 YYNGEE. This CDR3 is 18 amino acids long. The CDR3 region is CASSRRGTSGSTYNEQLF. The CDR3 DNA sequence: TGTGCCAGCAGCCGGAGAGGGACTAGCGGGAGTACCTACAATGAGCAGCTCTTC. Based on the CDR3 plus reference TRBV9 and TRBJ2-1, the full variable domain is DSGVTQTPKHLITATGQRVTLRCSPRSGDLSVYWYQQSLDQGLQFLIQYYNGEERAKGNILERFSAQQFPDLHSELNLSSLELGDSALYFCASSRRGTSGSTYNEQLFGPGTRLTVL.

The rearrangement uses TRBV7-2 and TRBJ2-4, with 12 bases aligning to TRBD2. After removal of 4 bases from V and 7 bases from J, the junction contained 5 bases not matched to a gene. CDR3 length: 15 amino acids. From germline, CDR1 is SGHTA and CDR2 FQGNSA. CDR3 protein: CASSSLTSGSNIQYF. DNA of the CDR3: TGTGCCAGCAGCTCCCTGACTAGCGGGAGTAACATTCAGTACTTC.

This clonotype came up many times. The chain uses TRBV28 and TRBJ1-3; D remains unclear. Germline V gene lookup returns CDR1 MDHEN and CDR2 SYDVKM. The CDR3 runs to 16 residues. The V and J ends lost 1 base and 2 bases respectively, with 12 bases between them. The DNA of the CDR3 is TGTGCCAGCAGTTTATTAGTCGGGGTAGCTGGAAACACCATATATTTT. Protein: CASSLLVGVAGNTIYF.

This clonotype has a count of ten or more. The gene calls are TRBV14 and TRBJ2-3; D remains ambiguous. The CDR3 consists of 15 residues. Looked up from germline, CDR1 is SGHDN and CDR2 is FVKESK. V lost 1 base to trimming and J lost 0 bases, with 8 bases between them. DNA of the CDR3: TGTGCCAGCAGCCAAGGGGTCGGTAGCACAGATACGCAGTATTTT. It specifies CASSQGVGSTDTQYF. Together with reference TRBV14 and TRBJ2-3, the CDR3 gives the full variable domain: EAGVTQFPSHSVIEKGQTVTLRCDPISGHDNLYWYRRVMGKEIKFLLHFVKESKQDESGMPNNRFLAERTGGTYSTLKVQPAELEDSGVYFCASSQGVGSTDTQYFGPGTRLTVL.

The CDR3 nucleotides are TGCAGTGCCCATAGAGGGACCGGGGCGCAGGCGAACACTGAAGCTTTCTTT. It codes for CSAHRGTGAQANTEAFF. This rearrangement joins TRBV20-1 to TRBJ1-1, with D possibly TRBD1 on 5 matching bases. V was cut by 6 bases and J by 1 base, with 24 bases left in between. The CDR3 contains 17 residues. CDR1 and CDR2 from the germline V gene are DFQATT and SNEGSKA (reference sequence).

The count of this clonotype is one. The chain is built from TRBV4-2 and TRBJ1-2, with a weak D call TRBD1 (5 bases). The V gene's germline CDR1 is LGHNA and CDR2 YNFKEQ. The ends were cut back, 0 bases at V and 4 bases at J, with 12 bases in the middle. CDR3 length: 15 residues. As DNA, the CDR3 is TGTGCCAGCAGCCAAGATCTGGCCGGGGGCTATGGCTACACCTTC. This translates into CASSQDLAGGYGYTF.

Remarks on this clonotype: This likely reflects a read error, since a far larger clone is one base away. The chain carries TRBV20-1 and TRBJ2-5, with 7 bases that match TRBD1. The CDR3 consists of 15 residues. Germline V gene sequence: CDR1 DFQATT, CDR2 SNEGSKA (reference sequence). Trimming took 8 bases from V and 11 from J; bases not matched to a gene: 23. The CDR3 coding sequence is TGCAGTCCCGAGGGTGGGACAGCAGCGGCCCATGAGCAGTACTTC. Its protein is CSPEGGTAAAHEQYF.

J is TRBJ1-1 and V is TRBV19; no definite D call. This CDR3 is 13 amino acids long. V was trimmed by 5 bases and J by 4 bases, leaving 11 bases between them. Germline V CDR1 and CDR2: LNHDA, SQIVND (reference sequence). This CDR3 reads CASSPTLRTEAFF. The DNA of the CDR3 is TGTGCCAGTAGTCCTACACTGCGCACTGAAGCTTTCTTT.

In this sample, this clonotype turned up many times. The V gene is TRBV7-6, the J gene TRBJ2-1; D gene unclear. The CDR3 length is 12 residues. Germline-derived CDR1 and CDR2 are SGHVS and FNYEAQ. The ends were cut back, 6 bases at V and 7 bases at J, with 10 bases in the middle. The CDR3 DNA follows: TGTGCCAGCAGAAAAGACTCGAATGAGCAGTTCTTC. Amino acid sequence: CASRKDSNEQFF.

This clonotype has at least ten counts. The chain is built from TRBV20-1 and TRBJ2-7, with unresolved D. Trimming removed 2 bases at V and 4 bases at J, with 12 bases between. From germline, CDR1 is DFQATT and CDR2 SNEGSKA (reference sequence). CDR3 size: 13 residues. The CDR3 DNA reads TGCAGTGCTAGATCCCATTCCCAGTACGAGCAGTACTTC. Protein sequence: CSARSHSQYEQYF.

This clonotype was observed many times. This chain connects TRBV7-9 to TRBJ2-7, with 10 bases fitting TRBD2. Germline CDR1 reads SEHNR; CDR2 reads FQNEAQ (reference sequence). This CDR3 contains 19 residues. V shed 4 bases, J shed 2 bases, and the junction held 17 bases outside the gene matches. In DNA, the CDR3 is TGTGCCAGCAGCTCATCCCCTCAAGCGGGAGGGAGGAGTACCTACGAGCAGTACTTC. This encodes CASSSSPQAGGRSTYEQYF.

The V and J genes are TRBV2 and TRBJ2-7, with 7 bases lining up with TRBD1. The CDR3 is 13 residues long. V was clipped by 4 bases and J by 3 bases; unmatched bases: 3. Per the germline V gene, CDR1 is SNHLY and CDR2 is FYNNEI. CDR3 sequence reads: CASSVDRDYEQYF. The CDR3 bases are TGTGCCAGCAGTGTAGACAGGGACTACGAGCAGTACTTC.

A word on this clonotype: A much larger clone sits a single nucleotide away, making a read error possible. The chain uses TRBV2 and TRBJ1-3, with no clear D. CDR3 length: 14 residues. Germline V gene sequence: CDR1 SNHLY, CDR2 FYNNEI. Here the CDR3 reads CVSSAERVWNTIYF. CDR3 DNA sequence: TGTGTCAGCAGTGCCGAGAGGGTGTGGAACACCATATATTTT.

At least ten counts were recorded for this clonotype. The V gene is TRBV6-1, the J gene TRBJ2-2, with 10 bases aligning to TRBD2. V gave up 5 bases and J gave up 2 bases; unmatched junction bases: 5. The germline V gene encodes CDR1 MNHNS and CDR2 SASEGT. There are 16 residues in the CDR3. The CDR3 spells CASSHRTSGNTGELFF. CDR3 bases: TGTGCCAGCAGTCATCGGACTAGCGGCAACACCGGGGAGCTGTTTTTT.

This clonotype was detected ten times or more. The chain is built from TRBV14 and TRBJ2-2, with D tentatively TRBD1 (5 bases). In germline, CDR1 is SGHDN, CDR2 FVKESK. Between the trimmed V and J ends, which lost 3 bases and 1 base, there was a span of 15 bases. The CDR3 loop spans 17 amino acids. CDR3 sequence (DNA): TGTGCCAGCAGCCAGGGGCATCCGCCGGAGAACACCGGGGAGCTGTTTTTT. The encoded protein is CASSQGHPPENTGELFF.

This clonotype was found many times. The chain carries TRBV18 and TRBJ2-7; D is unresolved. The V and J ends lost 2 bases and 3 bases respectively, with 11 bases between them. The V gene's germline CDR1 is KGHSH and CDR2 LQKENI. This CDR3 has 14 amino acids. As DNA, the CDR3 is TGTGCCAGCTCACCAACCCAAGGTGGCTACGAGCAGTACTTC. This gives the protein CASSPTQGGYEQYF.

This clonotype showed up many times. The chain is built from TRBV27 and TRBJ1-5; 8 bases fit TRBD1. The CDR3 has 13 amino acids. Germline trimming cut 7 bases from V and 2 bases from J; bases unmatched to any gene: 1. The germline V gene encodes CDR1 MNHEY and CDR2 SMNVEV (reference sequence). The CDR3 DNA reads as TGTGCCAGCAAGGGACAGGGCAATCAGCCCCAGCATTTT. It translates to CASKGQGNQPQHF.

Ten or more counts support this clonotype. V usage is TRBV20-1 and J usage is TRBJ2-7; D not certain. V dropped 5 bases and J dropped 5 bases, with 13 bases sitting between them. Germline CDR1 and CDR2: DFQATT and SNEGSKA (reference sequence). The CDR3 extends over 12 amino acids. In nucleotides, the CDR3 is TGCAGTGCTCGGCCGAGAAACGACGAGCAGTACTTC. Translating it yields CSARPRNDEQYF.